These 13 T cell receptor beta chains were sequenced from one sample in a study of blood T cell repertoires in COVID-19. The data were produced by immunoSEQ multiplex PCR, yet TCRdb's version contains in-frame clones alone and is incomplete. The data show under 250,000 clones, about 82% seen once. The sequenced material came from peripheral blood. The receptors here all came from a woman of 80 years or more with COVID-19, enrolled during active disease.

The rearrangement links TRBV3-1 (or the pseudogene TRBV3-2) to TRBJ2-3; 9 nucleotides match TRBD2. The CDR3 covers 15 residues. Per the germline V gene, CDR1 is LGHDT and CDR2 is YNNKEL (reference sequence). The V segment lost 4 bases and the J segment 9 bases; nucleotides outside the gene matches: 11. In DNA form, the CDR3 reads TGTGCCAGCAGCCTGCGTGGCGGGGGGGCCGGAACGCAGTATTTT. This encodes CASSLRGGGAGTQYF.

The DNA for the CDR3 is TGTGCCAGCAGTGAAGCCCCCGTTAGCAATCAGCCCCAGCATTTT. Translation: CASSEAPVSNQPQHF. This chain connects TRBV6-1 to TRBJ1-5; D is unresolved. The CDR3 consists of 15 residues. The germline CDR1 and CDR2 sequences are MNHNS and SASEGT. Trimming pared 0 bases from V and 0 bases from J, leaving 6 bases between.

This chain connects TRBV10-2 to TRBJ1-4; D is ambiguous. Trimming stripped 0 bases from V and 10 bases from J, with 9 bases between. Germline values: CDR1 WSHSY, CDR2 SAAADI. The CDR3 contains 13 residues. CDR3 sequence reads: CASSESPAGKLFF. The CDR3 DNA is TGCGCCAGCAGTGAGTCGCCCGCCGGAAAACTGTTTTTT.

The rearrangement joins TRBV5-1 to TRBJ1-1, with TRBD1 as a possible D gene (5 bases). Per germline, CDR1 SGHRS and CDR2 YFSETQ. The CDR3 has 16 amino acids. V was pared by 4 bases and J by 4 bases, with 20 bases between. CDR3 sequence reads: CASSEGTAAPRTEAFF. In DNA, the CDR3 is TGCGCCAGCAGCGAAGGGACTGCAGCTCCGCGCACTGAAGCTTTCTTT. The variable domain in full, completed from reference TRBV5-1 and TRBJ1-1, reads KAGVTQTPRYLIKTRGQQVTLSCSPISGHRSVSWYQQTPGQGLQFLFEYFSETQRNKGNFPGRFSGRQFSNSRSEMNVSTLELGDSALYLCASSEGTAAPRTEAFFGQGTRLTVV.

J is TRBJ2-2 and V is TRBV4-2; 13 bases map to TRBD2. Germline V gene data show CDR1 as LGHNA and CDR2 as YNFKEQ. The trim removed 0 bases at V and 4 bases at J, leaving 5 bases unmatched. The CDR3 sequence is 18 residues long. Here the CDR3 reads CASSQEGGLAGFTGELFF. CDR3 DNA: TGTGCCAGCAGCCAAGAAGGGGGACTAGCGGGATTCACCGGGGAGCTGTTTTTT.

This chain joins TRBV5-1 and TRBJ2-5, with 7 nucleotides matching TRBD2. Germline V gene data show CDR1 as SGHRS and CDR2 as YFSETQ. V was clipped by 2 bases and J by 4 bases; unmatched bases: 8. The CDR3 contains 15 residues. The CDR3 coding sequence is TGCGCCAGCAGCTTAAGTAGCACGGGAGGAGAGACCCAGTACTTC. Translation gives CASSLSSTGGETQYF.

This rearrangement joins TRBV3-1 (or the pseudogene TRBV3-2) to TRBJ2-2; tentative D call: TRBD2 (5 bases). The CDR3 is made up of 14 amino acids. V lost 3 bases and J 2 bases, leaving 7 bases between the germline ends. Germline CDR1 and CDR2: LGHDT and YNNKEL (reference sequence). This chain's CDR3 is CASSHGLNTGELFF. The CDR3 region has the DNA TGTGCCAGCAGCCACGGACTTAACACCGGGGAGCTGTTTTTT.

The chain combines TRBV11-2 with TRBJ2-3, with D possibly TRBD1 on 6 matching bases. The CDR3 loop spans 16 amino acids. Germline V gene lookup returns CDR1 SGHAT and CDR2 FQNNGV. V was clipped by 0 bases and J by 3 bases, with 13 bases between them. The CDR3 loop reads CASSLDLIGGTDTQYF. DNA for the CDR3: TGTGCCAGCAGCTTAGATCTAATAGGGGGAACAGATACGCAGTATTTT.

CDR3 protein: CASSSGADNSPLHF. The CDR3 bases are TGTGCCAGCTCGAGCGGGGCCGACAATTCACCCCTCCACTTT. V usage is TRBV19 and J usage is TRBJ1-6, with a weak D call TRBD1 (5 bases). V lost 9 bases and J lost 7, with 16 bases in between. Per germline, CDR1 LNHDA and CDR2 SQIVND (reference sequence). The length of the CDR3 is 14 residues.

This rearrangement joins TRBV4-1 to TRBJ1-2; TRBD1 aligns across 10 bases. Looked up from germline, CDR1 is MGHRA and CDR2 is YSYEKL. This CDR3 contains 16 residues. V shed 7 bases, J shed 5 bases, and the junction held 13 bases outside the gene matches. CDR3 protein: CASNGQGESWKYGYTF. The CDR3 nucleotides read TGCGCCAGCAACGGACAGGGGGAATCTTGGAAATATGGCTACACCTTC.

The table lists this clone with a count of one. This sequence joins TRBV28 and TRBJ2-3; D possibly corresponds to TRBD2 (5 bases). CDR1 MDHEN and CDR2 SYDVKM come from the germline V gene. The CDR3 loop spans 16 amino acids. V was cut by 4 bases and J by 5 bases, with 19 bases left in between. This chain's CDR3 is CASSSGGLPSGDTQYF. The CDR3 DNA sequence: TGTGCCAGCAGTTCCGGCGGACTGCCCAGTGGAGATACGCAGTATTTT.

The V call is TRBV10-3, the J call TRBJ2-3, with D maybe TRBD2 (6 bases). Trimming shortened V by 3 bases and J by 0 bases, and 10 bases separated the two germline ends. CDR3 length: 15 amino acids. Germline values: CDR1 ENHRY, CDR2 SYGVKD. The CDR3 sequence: CAISELAASTDTQYF. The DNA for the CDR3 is TGTGCCATCAGTGAACTAGCCGCTAGCACAGATACGCAGTATTTT.

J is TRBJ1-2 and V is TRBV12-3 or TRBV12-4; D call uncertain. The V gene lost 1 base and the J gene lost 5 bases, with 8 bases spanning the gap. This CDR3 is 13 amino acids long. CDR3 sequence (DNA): TGTGCCAGCAGTTTAGGGGCCCCATATGGCTACACCTTC. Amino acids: CASSLGAPYGYTF.